The entry below gives a single TCR beta chain sequence along with its context. Its antigen is still unknown. The library relied on the immunoSEQ multiplex PCR assay. For the multiplex PCR, a mixture combining 60 forward primers for TCR Vbeta segments and 13 reverse primers for TCR Jbeta segments was used. The CDR3 region of rearranged TCR beta genes was amplified from genomic DNA by a multiplex PCR assay. The amplified TCR beta libraries were sequenced on the Illumina HiSeq System as 87-base-pair reads. The published analysis was carried out like this. A later analysis counted about 80 million unique TCR beta chains across the 666 repertoires, and some 11 million of these chains were shared by at least two donors. A nearest-neighbor algorithm error-corrected the raw reads and collapsed the reads into unique sequences, merging closely related sequences to remove PCR and sequencing errors. CDR3 sequences were aligned to IMGT reference sequences to assign V, D and J gene segments. Each retained sequence needed at least a six-nucleotide match to both a V gene segment and a J gene segment. Rearrangements were classified as productive when the CDR3 lacked stop codons and remained in frame with V and J, and all other rearrangements were classified as non-productive. Following IMGT convention, CDR3 was defined as the stretch from the second conserved V-encoded cysteine to the conserved J-encoded phenylalanine. The earlier analysis of a few hundred of the donors excluded any sequence lacking an unambiguous match to a single V gene segment. In an earlier analysis of 587 of the donors, V segments were called functional above 56.7% productive rearrangements and were called segregating when the between-donor standard deviation exceeded 5%. A statistical classification framework was developed to diagnose cytomegalovirus status using the catalog of TCR beta chain sequences. V and J gene assignment, in a later analysis, came from comparing TCR nucleotide sequences with IMGT/GENE-DB human TR gene sequences. A later analysis assigned CDR3 sequences and most-parsimonious VDJ recombination scenarios with the TCRdist pipeline. In a later analysis, each TCR beta chain was defined by its CDR3 amino acid sequence together with its V-gene family, and reads lacking a unique V-gene family were excluded. In a later analysis, approximately 640 highly shared, low-generation-probability nucleotide sequences were removed to address suspected cross-contamination and a sequencing artifact. In a later analysis, a clonal expansion index was calculated for each public chain from normalized within-repertoire ranks of inferred template counts. A later analysis computed generation probabilities with a VDJ recombination model fitted to out-of-frame rearrangements, and checked the results against IGoR. In a later analysis, TCR-TCR, TCR-HLA and TCR-CMV co-occurrence was scored with hypergeometric tests, and a repertoire-size bias correction was applied to TCR pairs. A later analysis estimated false discovery rates by permuting HLA or CMV assignments 20 times. A later analysis grouped co-occurring TCRs with DBSCAN, adding TCRdist sequence similarity when clustering within HLA-allele-positive subsets. For co-occurrence clustering, repertoires with fewer than 30,000 or more than 120,000 public chains were excluded, along with several repertoires with anomalous nucleotide sharing. Imported from immuneACCESS, the table was reduced by TCRdb to in-frame sequences with V and J called. These copies leave out some clones; in studies compared against another copy, an unresolved V gene accounts for under half, and the cause of the remainder is not known. Clone size and the V and J calls come from that table; the DNA yielded D and trimming. The table of this sample itemizes 77,000 or so clones. Approximately 4.2% of the sample comes from the top ten.

This record comes from a study of cytomegalovirus exposure and HLA in healthy donors (dated by TCRdb to about 2017). Regarding the research as a whole: An earlier analysis of 587 of the donors reported approximately 280 Gb of sequence data and about 120 million unique TCR beta sequences obtained from 150 million to 200 million T cells. In a later genetic analysis, genome-wide SNP genotypes for about 55% of the roughly 700 donors were used, and that subset was treated as a discovery cohort. In an earlier analysis of a few hundred of the donors, high-throughput TCR beta sequencing was used to judge whether each TCR beta V gene segment behaved as functional or pseudogenic. Approximately 330 gigabases of sequencing data and 91 million or so unique TCR sequences made up an early release that covered some 640 HLA-typed donors. The later analysis used no new phenotypic data to find candidate immune exposures, relying instead on TCR beta sequences and their occurrence across donors. To predict cytomegalovirus infection status, the study brought together high-throughput TCR immunosequencing, statistical association of individual TCRs with disease status, and machine learning. The genetic ancestry cluster associated with self-reported Caucasian donors included around 76% of the roughly 360 genotyped donors. The study used immunosequencing to profile the T cell repertoires of 666 subjects and linked those repertoires to cytomegalovirus serostatus. Among about 410 genotyped donors of the cohort, an average of roughly 230,000 unique TCR beta nucleotide sequences was sequenced per donor, of which about 19% were non-productive. The number of donors typed differed by locus, with roughly 620-630 for A, B, C, DRB1 and DQB1, roughly 520 for DQA1, approximately 570 for DPA1, and over 400 for DPB1. All discovery cohort repertoires had been generated on a single sequencing platform. Donor age, sex, ethnicity and CMV serostatus were compiled together with the repertoire data. Class I and class II HLA loci were covered by the typing at four-digit resolution. A later analysis re-examined previously published TCR beta repertoires from about 670 donors and added high-resolution HLA genotyping to investigate patterns of TCR occurrence. Roughly 5 DR-DQ haplotypes were handled as single units for association and clustering because linkage in the cohort was strong. Along with the roughly 700-subject first cohort, a separate validation cohort of over a hundred different subjects was used. The study aimed to test whether signatures of past pathogen exposure could be identified by cataloging public T cell receptors.

CDR1 SEHNR and CDR2 FQNEAQ are derived from the germline V gene (reference sequence). The CDR3 runs 12 residues from the cysteine to the phenylalanine. Kept here is only the CDR3 DNA, which spans 36 bases and is read in frame from base 1. V is cut back by 5 bases and J by 6 bases, with 4 bases in the junction unmatched. Study-wide conclusions, independent of this receptor: HLA typing was unavailable for some donors at each locus, so association tests used only the typed subset. A total of 150 or so TCR beta chains were listed by the study as associated with cytomegalovirus. A later analysis found that TCR association rates varied across HLA loci, with DRB1 alleles showing the most associated TCRs and HLA-C alleles the fewest. Over 15 rarely observed V segments, including chromosome 9 orphons, were excluded from the earlier analysis of some 590 of the donors because counts were too low. Most CMV-associated TCR beta chains appeared to be HLA-restricted in a later analysis, and the HLA associations seemed to be driven largely by CMV exposure. A later genetic analysis associated a missense DCLRE1C variant with V-gene and J-gene trimming of TCR beta chains, and an independent cohort replicated the association. The authors suggested that the approach could potentially be generalized to other disease states and immunological phenotypes. Strong co-occurrence of HLA alleles, especially DR and DQ, made assigning TCR associations to individual alleles difficult. A further reported finding was that TCR beta sequences accurately predicted the HLA-A and HLA-B alleles for most subjects in the first cohort. According to a later genetic analysis, donors in an Asian-associated ancestry cluster had fewer N-insertions in productive TCRs than the roughly 670-donor mean. A later analysis associated 16,951 TCR beta sequences with specific HLA alleles at a false discovery rate of 0.05. While some public TCRs were present in many individuals, most TCR sequences turned up only very rarely across donors. Compared with equally common non-associated chains, HLA-associated TCR beta chains in a later analysis were more clonally expanded and had lower generation probabilities. The presence/absence analyses assumed that sequencing depth was roughly uniform across donors, and that assumption may not be true. Linkage disequilibrium might explain the correlated functional status among segregating V segments, but an unknown experimental factor could not be excluded. A later analysis reported that several top co-occurrence clusters appeared linked to parvovirus B19, influenza, CMV and Epstein-Barr virus. In an earlier analysis of 500 to 650 of the donors, most TCR beta V segments appeared in productive rearrangements about 90% or about 30% of the time, broadly matching IMGT annotations. The classifier was reported to diagnose cytomegalovirus status with high specificity and sensitivity in both the original and validation cohorts. A few of the identified cytomegalovirus-associated TCR beta chains were confirmed in vitro to be specific for cytomegalovirus antigens. Some IMGT-functional V segments, including TRBV6-2 and TRBV6-3, could not be distinguished by the 87-base-pair reads and were therefore excluded. A cluster of highly shared sequence variants was judged likely to represent a technical artifact of the sequencing pipeline. Only TCR beta chains were sequenced in this cohort, and the absence of alpha or paired-chain data limited detectable features. Immune exposure information for the cohort was limited to CMV serostatus.

The cohort comprised more than 550 healthy bone marrow donors. At the time of sampling, every cohort member was nominally healthy, though immune exposures that went unrecorded were likely present. The donor was CMV seronegative and belonged to the group of under 400 seronegative cohort members. A peripheral blood sample was provided by each donor, and peripheral blood mononuclear cells were used for TCR beta sequencing. The Qiagen DNeasy Blood Extraction Kit was used to extract genomic DNA from the blood cell samples. Recombination joined TRBV7-9 with TRBJ2-7; TRBD1 matches 7 bases in the middle. The clonotype originates from a man younger than 45 in good health and CMV-seronegative. The sample taken for sequencing was PBMCs. The CDR3 region reads CASSTYRGEQYF. The DNA reads as follows: TGTGCCAGCAGCACCTACAGGGGCGAGCAGTACTTC.